The rows below give T cell receptor beta chains drawn from one sample of a study of T cell responses to AZD1222 COVID-19 vaccine. The table came from immunoSEQ multiplex PCR; TCRdb's copy has only in-frame clones and leaves some out. The sample lists some 120,000 clones; 80% to 90% were seen once. This sample comprised peripheral blood, obtained on day 0 of MenACWY control vaccination. Receptor source: an adult in good health. The CDR3 runs from the conserved cysteine through the conserved F or W. A D gene is named only where the DNA matches it firmly. Expanded clones are given a class, and other clones once, few, many or no size at all.

j_call	d_call	v_call	clone_size	cdr3_aa	cdr3_nt
TRBJ1-1	NA	TRBV6-6	NA	CASSADRRRTEAFF	TGTGCCAGCAGTGCCGACAGAAGGCGCACTGAAGCTTTCTTT
TRBJ1-2	TRBD1	TRBV5-8	NA	CASRGQPAVGYTF	TGTGCCAGCAGGGGACAGCCGGCAGTTGGCTACACCTTC
TRBJ2-7	NA	TRBV3-1/TRBV3-2	NA	CASSLAGPYEQYF	TGTGCCAGCAGCCTTGCCGGCCCCTACGAGCAGTACTTC
TRBJ1-2	NA	TRBV28	NA	CASRSTPYGYTF	TGTGCCAGCAGGTCGACCCCCTATGGCTACACCTTC
TRBJ2-7	NA	TRBV18	few	CASSPRRTAPYEQYF	TGTGCCAGCTCACCACGCCGGACTGCCCCCTACGAGCAGTACTTC
TRBJ2-2	NA	TRBV5-4	NA	CASSPRNTGELFF	TGTGCCAGCAGCCCCAGGAACACCGGGGAGCTGTTTTTT
TRBJ1-2	NA	TRBV6-2/TRBV6-3	NA	CASSRTVIGYTF	TGTGCCAGCAGCCGGACAGTGATCGGCTACACCTTC
TRBJ2-1	TRBD1	TRBV30	NA	CAWMVTGGNEQFF	TGTGCCTGGATGGTGACAGGGGGCAATGAGCAGTTCTTC
TRBJ1-1	TRBD1	TRBV4-2	NA	CASSRDRGNTEAFF	TGTGCCAGCAGCCGGGACAGGGGGAACACTGAAGCTTTCTTT
TRBJ1-2	NA	TRBV29-1	NA	CSVEGGELEGYTF	TGCAGCGTTGAAGGGGGCGAGTTGGAAGGCTACACCTTC
TRBJ1-1	NA	TRBV19	NA	CASSRLSRQVNTEAFF	TGTGCCAGTAGTCGCCTGAGCCGACAGGTGAACACTGAAGCTTTCTTT
TRBJ1-2	NA	TRBV19	NA	CATTPRAGAYGYTF	TGTGCCACGACCCCCCGTGCAGGGGCCTATGGCTACACCTTC
TRBJ2-7	TRBD1	TRBV6-6	NA	CASSSGTASSYEQYF	TGTGCCAGCAGTTCCGGGACAGCGAGCTCCTACGAGCAGTACTTC
TRBJ1-1	NA	TRBV29-1	NA	CSVEDLAIGAEAFF	TGCAGCGTTGAAGATTTAGCGATTGGTGCTGAAGCTTTCTTT
TRBJ2-7	TRBD2	TRBV2	NA	CASSEGGGFPYEQYF	TGTGCCAGCAGTGAAGGGGGAGGGTTCCCCTACGAGCAGTACTTC
TRBJ2-3	NA	TRBV7-3	once	CASSLSDQGLVDTQYF	TGTGCCAGCAGCTTATCGGACCAAGGGCTGGTAGATACGCAGTATTTT
TRBJ1-3	NA	TRBV7-2	NA	CASSLGQIGRTGNTIYF	TGTGCCAGCAGCTTAGGACAGATTGGTAGGACTGGAAACACCATATATTTT
TRBJ1-5	NA	TRBV28	NA	CASSDHLNQPQHF	TGTGCCAGCAGTGATCACCTCAATCAGCCCCAGCATTTT
TRBJ2-2	NA	TRBV5-5	NA	CASSLAGGLNTGELFF	TGTGCCAGCAGCTTGGCGGGGGGCCTAAACACCGGGGAGCTGTTTTTT
TRBJ1-1	NA	TRBV7-9	NA	CASSSQGQNTEAFF	TGTGCCAGCAGCTCCCAGGGCCAGAACACTGAAGCTTTCTTT
TRBJ2-2	TRBD1	TRBV19	NA	CASSTGGNTGELFF	TGTGCCAGTAGCACAGGGGGTAACACCGGGGAGCTGTTTTTT
TRBJ2-1	TRBD2	TRBV7-2	once	CASSLGTSAQSSYNEQFF	TGTGCCAGCAGCTTAGGGACTAGCGCCCAGAGCTCCTACAATGAGCAGTTCTTC
TRBJ2-1	TRBD2	TRBV18	NA	CASSPGLADYNEQFF	TGTGCCAGCTCACCGGGACTAGCGGATTACAATGAGCAGTTCTTC
TRBJ2-2	NA	TRBV18	few	CASSPSLAGTGELFF	TGTGCCAGCTCACCCTCGCTGGCCGGCACCGGGGAGCTGTTTTTT
TRBJ2-2	NA	TRBV9	NA	CASSPQGLPGELFF	TGTGCCAGCAGCCCTCAGGGACTCCCCGGGGAGCTGTTTTTT